The clone carrying this T cell receptor (beta chain) was seen only a few times. Its matching antigen is unknown. TCRdb reanalysed the reads using MiXCR and keeps one entry per CDR3 protein. This table holds roughly 120,000 distinct CDR3 sequences, 30% to 40% found once. This specimen comes from a study of T cell repertoires in cytomegalovirus infection. The CDR3 totals 15 residues. Germline CDR1 reads MDHEN; CDR2 reads SYDVKM. The trim removed 8 bases at V and 6 bases at J, leaving 8 bases unmatched. The receptor's source is a human donor in good health (CMV status not recorded). Some clones in this sample may be carry-over from other donors' samples. Sequences were derived from CD8+ T cells from cultured PBMCs, sampled from culture after CMV antigen stimulation. The chain has TRBV28 and TRBJ1-6; 9 nucleotides align to TRBD1. CDR3 loop: CASAGTGWFNSPLHF. Here the CDR3 DNA reads TGTGCCAGCGCCGGGACAGGGTGGTTTAATTCACCCCTCCACTTT.